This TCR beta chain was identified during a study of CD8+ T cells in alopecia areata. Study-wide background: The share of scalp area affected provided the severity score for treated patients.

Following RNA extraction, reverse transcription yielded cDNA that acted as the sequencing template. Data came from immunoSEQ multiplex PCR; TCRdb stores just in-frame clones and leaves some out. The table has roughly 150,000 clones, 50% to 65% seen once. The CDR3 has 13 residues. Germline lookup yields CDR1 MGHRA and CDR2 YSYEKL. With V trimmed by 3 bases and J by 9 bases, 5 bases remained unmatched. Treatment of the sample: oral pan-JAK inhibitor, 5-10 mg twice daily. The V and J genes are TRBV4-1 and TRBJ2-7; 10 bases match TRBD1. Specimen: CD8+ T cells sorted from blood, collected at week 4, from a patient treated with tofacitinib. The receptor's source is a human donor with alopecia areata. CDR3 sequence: CASSQTGGIWQYF. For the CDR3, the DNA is TGCGCCAGCAGCCAGACAGGGGGCATCTGGCAGTACTTC.